The 11 T cell receptor beta chains listed next were all sequenced from one sample in a study of blood T cells in healthy people across ages. A second PCR, run for about 6 to 11 cycles, used a sample-barcoded 5' primer plus a J-beta primer mix. One entry per CDR3 protein, called by TCRdb with MiXCR from the 5' RACE reads. The sample holds under 750,000 distinct CDR3 sequences, less than 60% seen once. The sample consisted of blood. These receptors were collected from a man at least 80 years old in good health.

This chain uses TRBV10-3 with TRBJ1-2, with D unresolved. Deletions cut 7 bases from V and 0 bases from J, with 21 bases between. The CDR3 runs 17 residues. From germline, CDR1 is ENHRY and CDR2 SYGVKD. CDR3 nucleotide sequence: TGTGCCATCAATAAAATGGGGTTGAAACATACTAACTATGGCTACACCTTC. It specifies CAINKMGLKHTNYGYTF.

This chain links TRBV27 with TRBJ2-1; D ambiguous. CDR3 length: 12 residues. CDR1 is MNHEY, CDR2 SMNVEV, per germline (reference sequence). V shed 3 bases and J shed 10 bases, with 10 bases lying between them. The CDR3 here is CASSFNIGEQFF. For the CDR3, the DNA is TGTGCCAGCAGTTTTAACATAGGGGAGCAGTTCTTC.

In its sample, this clonotype was seen a few times. V and J are TRBV3-1 and TRBJ2-5; 10 positions match TRBD2. The junction had 2 bases not matched to a gene; V was cut back by 2 bases and J by 2 bases. Germline CDR1 is LGHDT and CDR2 is YNNKEL (reference sequence). CDR3 length equals 15 residues. CDR3 residues: CASSQLAGDQETQYF. CDR3 DNA: TGTGCCAGCAGCCAACTAGCGGGGGATCAAGAGACCCAGTACTTC.

This clonotype has ten or more counts. The chain links TRBV20-1 to TRBJ2-7, with TRBD1 identical over 10 bases. Germline V gene sequence: CDR1 DFQATT, CDR2 SNEGSKA (reference sequence). Trimming at V came to 5 bases and at J to 5 bases, leaving 6 bases not matched to a gene. CDR3 length equals 13 residues. This CDR3 reads CSAPGQGSHEQYF. CDR3 bases: TGCAGTGCTCCGGGACAGGGGTCCCACGAGCAGTACTTC.

This clonotype was recorded a few times. The chain couples TRBV7-2 to TRBJ2-1, with TRBD2 matching 13 bases. The CDR3 sequence is 14 residues long. J lost 8 bases, V lost 5 bases, and 3 bases had no gene match. Germline V gene data show CDR1 as SGHTA and CDR2 as FQGNSA. DNA of the CDR3: TGTGCCAGCAGCACTAGCGGGGGGGAGTATGAGCAGTTCTTC. Translated: CASSTSGGEYEQFF.

This clonotype appeared a few times. The chain couples TRBV6-5 to TRBJ2-2; D call uncertain. The CDR3 contains 13 residues. The germline V gene has CDR1 MNHEY and CDR2 SVGAGI. V was pared by 0 bases and J by 6 bases, with 5 bases between. This CDR3 is CASSYSRPGELFF. The CDR3 DNA reads TGTGCCAGCAGTTACTCGCGACCCGGGGAGCTGTTTTTT.

This clonotype was counted between two and nine times. The rearrangement uses TRBV11-2 and TRBJ2-5; the D is unclear. V dropped 4 bases and J dropped 6 bases, with 9 bases sitting between them. This CDR3 is built from 12 residues. Per germline, CDR1 SGHAT and CDR2 FQNNGV. CDR3 residues: CASSSPSKTQYF. Here the CDR3 DNA reads TGTGCCAGCAGCTCCCCCAGTAAGACCCAGTACTTC.

The V call is TRBV20-1, the J call TRBJ2-3, with TRBD2 identical over 9 bases. In germline, CDR1 is DFQATT, CDR2 SNEGSKA (reference sequence). There are 15 residues in the CDR3. Trimming cost V 5 bases and J 5 bases; bases outside gene matches: 11. This CDR3 reads CSAGPRRGGRDTQYF. CDR3 nucleotides: TGCAGTGCTGGCCCCCGGCGGGGGGGCCGAGATACGCAGTATTTT.

The V and J genes are TRBV27 and TRBJ2-7; 9 bases are a match to TRBD2. In germline, CDR1 is MNHEY, CDR2 SMNVEV (reference sequence). The CDR3 loop spans 16 amino acids. The V and J ends lost 5 bases and 2 bases, in that order; junction bases with no gene match: 10. The CDR3: CASSLIAGESTYEQYF. The CDR3 coding sequence is TGTGCCAGCAGTCTTATAGCGGGAGAATCGACCTACGAGCAGTACTTC.

V gene TRBV9 combines with J gene TRBJ2-1, with 9 bases identical to TRBD2. CDR1 and CDR2 from the germline V gene are SGDLS and YYNGEE. Germline trimming cut 3 bases from V and 4 bases from J; bases unmatched to any gene: 8. CDR3 length: 16 residues. The CDR3 loop is CASSGQTSGKYNEQFF. As DNA, the CDR3 is TGTGCCAGCAGCGGACAGACTAGCGGAAAATACAATGAGCAGTTCTTC.

J is TRBJ2-7 and V is TRBV18; D remains unclear. Germline V gene sequence: CDR1 KGHSH, CDR2 LQKENI. The CDR3 totals 13 residues. V lost 0 bases to trimming and J lost 4 bases, with 7 bases between them. For the CDR3, the DNA is TGTGCCAGCTCACCACCGGTCGGATACGAGCAGTACTTC. It specifies CASSPPVGYEQYF.